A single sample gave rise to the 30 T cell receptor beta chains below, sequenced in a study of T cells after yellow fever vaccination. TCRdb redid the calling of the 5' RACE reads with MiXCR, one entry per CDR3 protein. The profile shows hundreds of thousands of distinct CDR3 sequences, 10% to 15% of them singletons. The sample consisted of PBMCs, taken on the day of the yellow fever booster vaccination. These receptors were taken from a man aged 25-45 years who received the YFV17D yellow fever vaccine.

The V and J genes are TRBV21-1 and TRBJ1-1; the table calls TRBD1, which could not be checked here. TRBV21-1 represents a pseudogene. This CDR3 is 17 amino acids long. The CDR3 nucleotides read TGTGCCAGCAGCAAAGGCTTGCAGGGGGCGCTTCTTACTGAAGCTTTCTTT. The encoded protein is CASSKGLQGALLTEAFF.

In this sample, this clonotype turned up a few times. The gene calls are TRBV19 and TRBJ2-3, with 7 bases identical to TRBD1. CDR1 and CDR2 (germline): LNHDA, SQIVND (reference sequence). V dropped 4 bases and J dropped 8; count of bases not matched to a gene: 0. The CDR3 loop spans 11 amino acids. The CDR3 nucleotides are TGTGCCAGTAGTAGACAGGGTACGCAGTATTTT. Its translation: CASSRQGTQYF.

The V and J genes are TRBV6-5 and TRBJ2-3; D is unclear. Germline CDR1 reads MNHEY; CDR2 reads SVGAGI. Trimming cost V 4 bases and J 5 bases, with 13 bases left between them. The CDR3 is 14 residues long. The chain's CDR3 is CASSLRLREDTQYF. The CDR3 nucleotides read TGTGCCAGCAGTTTACGGCTTCGAGAAGATACGCAGTATTTT.

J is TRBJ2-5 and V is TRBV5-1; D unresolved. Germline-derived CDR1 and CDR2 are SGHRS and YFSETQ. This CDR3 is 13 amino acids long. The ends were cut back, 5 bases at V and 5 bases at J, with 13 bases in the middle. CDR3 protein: CASSLQPAETQYF. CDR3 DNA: TGCGCCAGCAGTTTACAACCAGCCGAGACCCAGTACTTC.

The CDR3 coding sequence is TGTGCCAGTAGTATCTGGGGACGACCCGGGAGTTCCTACAATGAGCAGTTCTTC. It yields the protein CASSIWGRPGSSYNEQFF. The chain has TRBV19 and TRBJ2-1; a possible D gene is TRBD2 (6 bases). V lost 3 bases, J lost 1 base, and 19 bases lay in between. The CDR3 spans 18 residues. Germline CDR1 LNHDA, CDR2 SQIVND (reference sequence). Full variable domain (missing parts from reference TRBV19 and TRBJ2-1): DGGITQSPKYLFRKEGQNVTLSCEQNLNHDAMYWYRQDPGQGLRLIYYSQIVNDFQKGDIAEGYSVSREKKESFPLTVTSAQKNPTAFYLCASSIWGRPGSSYNEQFFGPGTRLTVL.

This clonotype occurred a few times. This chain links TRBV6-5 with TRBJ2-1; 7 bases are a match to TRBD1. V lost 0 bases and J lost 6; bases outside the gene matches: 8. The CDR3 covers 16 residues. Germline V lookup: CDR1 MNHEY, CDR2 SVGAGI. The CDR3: CASSYSRDRDLNEQFF. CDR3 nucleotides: TGTGCCAGCAGTTACTCGAGGGACAGAGACCTCAATGAGCAGTTCTTC.

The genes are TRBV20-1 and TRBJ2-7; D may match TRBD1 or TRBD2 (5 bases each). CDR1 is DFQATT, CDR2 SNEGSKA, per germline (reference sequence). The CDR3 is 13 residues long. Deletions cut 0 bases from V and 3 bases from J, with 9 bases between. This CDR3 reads CSARDRGVYEQYF. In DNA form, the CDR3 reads TGCAGTGCTAGAGATCGAGGGGTCTACGAGCAGTACTTC.

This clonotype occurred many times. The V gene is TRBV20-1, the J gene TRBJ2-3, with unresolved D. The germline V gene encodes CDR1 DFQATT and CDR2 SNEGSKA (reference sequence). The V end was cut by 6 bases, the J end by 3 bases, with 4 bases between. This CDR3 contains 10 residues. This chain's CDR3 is CSAKTDTQYF. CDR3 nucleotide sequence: TGCAGTGCGAAGACAGATACGCAGTATTTT.

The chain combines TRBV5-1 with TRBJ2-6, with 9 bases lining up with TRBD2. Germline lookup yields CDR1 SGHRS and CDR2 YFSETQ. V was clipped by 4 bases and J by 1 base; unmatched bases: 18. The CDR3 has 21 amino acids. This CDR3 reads CASSVTGTSTSWGSGANVLTF. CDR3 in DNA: TGCGCCAGCAGCGTTACCGGGACTAGCACTTCATGGGGGTCTGGGGCCAACGTCCTGACTTTC.

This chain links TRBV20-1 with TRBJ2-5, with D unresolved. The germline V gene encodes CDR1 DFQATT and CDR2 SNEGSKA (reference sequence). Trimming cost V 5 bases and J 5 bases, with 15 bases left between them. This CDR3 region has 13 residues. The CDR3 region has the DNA TGCAGTGCTCCACCCCCCGTTCGGGAGACCCAGTACTTC. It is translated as CSAPPPVRETQYF.

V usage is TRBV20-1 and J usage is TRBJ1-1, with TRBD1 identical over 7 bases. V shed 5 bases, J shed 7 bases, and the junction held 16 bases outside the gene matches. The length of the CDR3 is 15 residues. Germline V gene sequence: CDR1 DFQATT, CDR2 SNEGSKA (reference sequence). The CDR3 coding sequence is TGCAGTGCTCCCCAACAGGGGCCCTCGTATGGTGAAGCTTTCTTT. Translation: CSAPQQGPSYGEAFF.

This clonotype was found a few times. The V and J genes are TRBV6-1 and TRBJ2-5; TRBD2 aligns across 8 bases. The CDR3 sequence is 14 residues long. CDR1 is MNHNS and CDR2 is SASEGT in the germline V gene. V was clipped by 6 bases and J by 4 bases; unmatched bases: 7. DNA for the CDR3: TGTGCCAGCAGCCTCAGCGGGAGCATAGAGACCCAGTACTTC. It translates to CASSLSGSIETQYF.

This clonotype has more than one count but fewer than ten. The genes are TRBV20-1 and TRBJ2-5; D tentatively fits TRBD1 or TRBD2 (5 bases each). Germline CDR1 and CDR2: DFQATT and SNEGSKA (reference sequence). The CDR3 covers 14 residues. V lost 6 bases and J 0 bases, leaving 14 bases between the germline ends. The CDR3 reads CSAVGPPYQETQYF. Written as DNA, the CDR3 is TGCAGTGCGGTGGGACCACCGTACCAAGAGACCCAGTACTTC.

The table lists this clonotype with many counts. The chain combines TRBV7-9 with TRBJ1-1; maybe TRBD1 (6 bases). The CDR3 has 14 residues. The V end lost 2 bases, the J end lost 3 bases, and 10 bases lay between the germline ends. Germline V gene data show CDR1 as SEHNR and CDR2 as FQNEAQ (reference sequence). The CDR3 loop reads CASSLTGRYTEAFF. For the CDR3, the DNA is TGTGCCAGCAGCTTAACAGGGAGGTACACTGAAGCTTTCTTT.

DNA for the CDR3: TGTGCCAGTACCTCCGGAGGACGGAGGTGGAATGAGCAGTTCTTC. It encodes CASTSGGRRWNEQFF. The chain uses TRBV19 and TRBJ2-1; D is perhaps TRBD2 (5 bases). V shed 7 bases and J shed 7 bases, with 20 bases lying between them. In germline, CDR1 is LNHDA, CDR2 SQIVND (reference sequence). The length of the CDR3 is 15 residues. Based on the CDR3 plus reference TRBV19 and TRBJ2-1, the full variable domain is DGGITQSPKYLFRKEGQNVTLSCEQNLNHDAMYWYRQDPGQGLRLIYYSQIVNDFQKGDIAEGYSVSREKKESFPLTVTSAQKNPTAFYLCASTSGGRRWNEQFFGPGTRLTVL.

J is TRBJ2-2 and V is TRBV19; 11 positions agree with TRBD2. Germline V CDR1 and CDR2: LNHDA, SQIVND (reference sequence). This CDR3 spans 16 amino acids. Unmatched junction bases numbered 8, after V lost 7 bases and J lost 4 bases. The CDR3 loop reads CASKLAGVGITGELFF. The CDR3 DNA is TGTGCCAGTAAACTAGCGGGAGTTGGTATCACCGGGGAGCTGTTTTTT.

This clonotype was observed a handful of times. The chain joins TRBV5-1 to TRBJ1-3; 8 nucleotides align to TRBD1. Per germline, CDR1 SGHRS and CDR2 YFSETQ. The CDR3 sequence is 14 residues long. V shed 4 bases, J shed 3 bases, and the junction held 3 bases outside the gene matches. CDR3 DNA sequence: TGCGCCAGCAGCACAGGGGGTATTGGAAACACCATATATTTT. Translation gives CASSTGGIGNTIYF.

The CDR3 sequence is CASSNRGRGTGELFF. DNA for the CDR3: TGTGCCAGCAGTAACCGGGGCAGGGGGACCGGGGAGCTGTTTTTT. The chain couples TRBV6-2 or TRBV6-3 to TRBJ2-2; the match to TRBD1 covers 7 bases. The CDR3 consists of 15 residues. With V trimmed by 5 bases and J by 5 bases, 8 bases remained unmatched. CDR1 is MNHEY, CDR2 SVGEGT, per germline.

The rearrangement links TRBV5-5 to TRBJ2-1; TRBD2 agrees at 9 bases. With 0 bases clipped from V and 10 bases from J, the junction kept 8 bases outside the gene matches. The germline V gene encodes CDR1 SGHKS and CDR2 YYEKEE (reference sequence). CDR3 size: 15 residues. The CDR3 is CASSLGSGSPREQFF. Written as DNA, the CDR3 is TGTGCCAGCAGCTTGGGTAGCGGGAGCCCAAGAGAGCAGTTCTTC.

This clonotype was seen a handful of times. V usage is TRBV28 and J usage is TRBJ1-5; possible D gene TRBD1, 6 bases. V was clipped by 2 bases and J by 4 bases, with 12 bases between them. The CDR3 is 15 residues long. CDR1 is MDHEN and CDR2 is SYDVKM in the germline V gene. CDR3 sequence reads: CASSLPGARNQPQHF. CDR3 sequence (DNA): TGTGCCAGCAGTTTACCGGGGGCGCGGAATCAGCCCCAGCATTTT.

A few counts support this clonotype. This chain's CDR3 is CASSLAGPHSNTEAFF. The CDR3, as DNA: TGTGCCAGCAGTTTAGCAGGGCCCCACTCGAACACTGAAGCTTTCTTT. This rearrangement joins TRBV12-3 or TRBV12-4 to TRBJ1-1; D remains ambiguous. Trimming stripped 0 bases from V and 1 base from J, with 12 bases between. This CDR3 region has 16 residues.

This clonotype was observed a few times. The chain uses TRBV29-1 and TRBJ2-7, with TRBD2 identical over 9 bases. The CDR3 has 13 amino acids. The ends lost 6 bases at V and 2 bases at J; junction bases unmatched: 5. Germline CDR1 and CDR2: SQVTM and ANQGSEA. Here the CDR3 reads CSVASGITYEQYF. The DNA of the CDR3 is TGCAGCGTCGCTAGCGGGATCACCTACGAGCAGTACTTC.

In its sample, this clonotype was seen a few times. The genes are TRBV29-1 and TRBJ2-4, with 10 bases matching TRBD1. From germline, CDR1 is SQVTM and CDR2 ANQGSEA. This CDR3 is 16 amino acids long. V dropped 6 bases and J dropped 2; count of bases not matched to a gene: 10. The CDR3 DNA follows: TGCAGCGTCCCGACCGGGACAGGGGACCCCAAAAACATTCAGTACTTC. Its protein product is CSVPTGTGDPKNIQYF.

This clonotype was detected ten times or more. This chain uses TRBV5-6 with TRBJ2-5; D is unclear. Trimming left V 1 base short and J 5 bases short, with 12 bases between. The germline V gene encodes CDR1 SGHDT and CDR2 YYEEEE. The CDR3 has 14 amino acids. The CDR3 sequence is CASSLLDIAETQYF. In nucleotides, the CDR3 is TGTGCCAGCAGCTTGCTTGATATCGCGGAGACCCAGTACTTC.

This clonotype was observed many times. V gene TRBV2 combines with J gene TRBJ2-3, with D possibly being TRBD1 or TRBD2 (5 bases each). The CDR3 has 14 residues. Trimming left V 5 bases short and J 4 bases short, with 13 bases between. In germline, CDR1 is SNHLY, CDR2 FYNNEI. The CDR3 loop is CASSNPGTADTQYF. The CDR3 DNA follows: TGTGCCAGCAGTAACCCCGGGACCGCAGATACGCAGTATTTT.

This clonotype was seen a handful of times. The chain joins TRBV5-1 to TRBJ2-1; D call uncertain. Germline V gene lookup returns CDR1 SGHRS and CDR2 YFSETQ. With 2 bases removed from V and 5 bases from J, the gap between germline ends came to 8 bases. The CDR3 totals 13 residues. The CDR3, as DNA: TGCGCCAGCAGCTTTCAGCTCGACAATGAGCAGTTCTTC. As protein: CASSFQLDNEQFF.

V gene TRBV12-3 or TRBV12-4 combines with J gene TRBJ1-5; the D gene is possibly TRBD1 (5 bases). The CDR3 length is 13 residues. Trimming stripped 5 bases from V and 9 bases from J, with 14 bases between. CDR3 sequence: CASSDGGDTPQHF. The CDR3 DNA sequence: TGTGCCAGCAGTGACGGGGGGGATACGCCCCAGCATTTT.

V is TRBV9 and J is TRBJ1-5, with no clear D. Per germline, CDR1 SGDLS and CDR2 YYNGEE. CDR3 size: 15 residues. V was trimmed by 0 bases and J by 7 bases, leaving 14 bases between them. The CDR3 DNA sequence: TGTGCCAGCAGCGTAGAGCCCTCCGGTGGACAGCCCCAGCATTTT. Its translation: CASSVEPSGGQPQHF.

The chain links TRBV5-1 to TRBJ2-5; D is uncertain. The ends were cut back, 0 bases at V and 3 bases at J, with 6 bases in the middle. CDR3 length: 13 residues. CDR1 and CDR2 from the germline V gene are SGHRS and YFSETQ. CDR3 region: CASSLVQKETQYF. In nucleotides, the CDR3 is TGCGCCAGCAGCTTGGTGCAGAAAGAGACCCAGTACTTC.

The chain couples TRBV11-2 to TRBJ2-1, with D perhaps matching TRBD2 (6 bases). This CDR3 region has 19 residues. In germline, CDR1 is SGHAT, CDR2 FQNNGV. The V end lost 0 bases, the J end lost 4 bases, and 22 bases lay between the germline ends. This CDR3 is CASSLESPRLVNRYNEQFF. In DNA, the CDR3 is TGTGCCAGCAGCTTAGAGTCCCCTCGACTAGTCAACCGATACAATGAGCAGTTCTTC.